This is a list of T cell receptor beta chains from one sample in a study of T cell repertoires in cytomegalovirus infection. These TCRs are of unknown antigen specificity. One entry per CDR3 protein results from TCRdb running MiXCR on the reads. The sample carries 310,000 or so distinct CDR3 sequences, 25% recorded once. The specimen comprised cultured PBMCs, sampled from culture after CMV antigen stimulation. The receptors come from a human donor in good health (CMV status not recorded). Some clones in this sample may be carry-over from other donors' samples. Both conserved end residues are part of each CDR3. The D gene is left open where the match is weak. Some rows mark clone size as missing; the rest say once, few, many or name a class of expanded clone.

V: TRBV20-1; size: .; J: TRBJ2-1; D: TRBD2; length: 15; DNA: TGCAGTGCTAGACGGACTAGCGGGAGTTACAATGAGCAGTTCTTC; CDR3: CSARRTSGSYNEQFF
V: TRBV27; size: .; J: TRBJ2-5; D: .; length: 15; DNA: TGTGCCAGCAGTTCCAAACCGGACAGACAAGAGACCCAGTACTTC; CDR3: CASSSKPDRQETQYF
V: TRBV12-3/TRBV12-4; size: .; J: TRBJ1-2; D: TRBD1; length: 13; DNA: TGTGCCAGCAGTGGGGACAGGGGAGGCGGCTACACCTTC; CDR3: CASSGDRGGGYTF
V: TRBV18; size: many; J: TRBJ2-1; D: TRBD2; length: 19; DNA: TGTGCCAGCTCACGAAAAGGACTAGCGGGAGATCTTGGCGCCCATGAGCAGTTCTTC; CDR3: CASSRKGLAGDLGAHEQFF
V: TRBV12-3/TRBV12-4; size: many; J: TRBJ1-3; D: .; length: 14; DNA: TGTGCCAGCAGTTTAGGACAGCCTGGAAACACCATATATTTT; CDR3: CASSLGQPGNTIYF
V: TRBV10-3; size: few; J: TRBJ2-3; D: TRBD2; length: 16; DNA: TGTGCCATCCTAGCCGGGACTAGCGGTTCCACAGATACGCAGTATTTT; CDR3: CAILAGTSGSTDTQYF
V: TRBV6-1; size: few; J: TRBJ2-1; D: .; length: 16; DNA: TGTGCCAGCAGTGAAAGAGGTGGGAGAGCGTTCAATGAGCAGTTCTTC; CDR3: CASSERGGRAFNEQFF
V: TRBV7-9; size: .; J: TRBJ1-2; D: .; length: 14; DNA: TGTGCCAGCAAACCTCAGGCAAGAAACTATGGCTACACCTTC; CDR3: CASKPQARNYGYTF
V: TRBV27; size: many; J: TRBJ2-1; D: TRBD2; length: 14; DNA: TGTGCCAGCAGCTTATCGACGGGGGGGAATGAGCAGTTCTTC; CDR3: CASSLSTGGNEQFF
V: TRBV12-3/TRBV12-4; size: .; J: TRBJ2-7; D: .; length: 14; DNA: TGTGCCAGCAGGACGGGACATAGCTCCTACGAGCAGTACTTC; CDR3: CASRTGHSSYEQYF
V: TRBV7-2; size: few; J: TRBJ2-4; D: .; length: 16; DNA: TGTGCCAGCAGCTTGATTCTAGCATACGCCAAAAACATTCAGTACTTC; CDR3: CASSLILAYAKNIQYF
V: TRBV7-4; size: .; J: TRBJ1-2; D: TRBD1; length: 15; DNA: TGTGCCAGCAGCTTAGGCGGTCAGGGGGCCTCTGGCTACACCTTC; CDR3: CASSLGGQGASGYTF
V: TRBV5-1; size: many; J: TRBJ2-5; D: .; length: 15; DNA: TGCGCCAGCAGCTTTGGCGGCCCAGAACGAGAGACCCAGTACTTC; CDR3: CASSFGGPERETQYF
V: TRBV19; size: few; J: TRBJ1-5; D: .; length: 16; DNA: TGTGCCAGTAGCTACACCCGCGACAGGCTTTTTGGGCCCCAGCATTTT; CDR3: CASSYTRDRLFGPQHF
V: TRBV27; size: .; J: TRBJ1-5; D: .; length: 17; DNA: TGTGCCAGCAGAAGTAGGTCCGGGAGGGTGGGCAATCAGCCCCAGCATTTT; CDR3: CASRSRSGRVGNQPQHF
V: TRBV7-2; size: many; J: TRBJ2-1; D: .; length: 13; DNA: TGTGCCAGCAGCTTAGGAAACTACAATGAGCAGTTCTTC; CDR3: CASSLGNYNEQFF
V: TRBV5-8; size: few; J: TRBJ1-5; D: .; length: 12; DNA: TGTGCCAGCAGCCACCGTGGGGCGGGCATGAATTTT; CDR3: CASSHRGAGMNF
V: TRBV19; size: .; J: TRBJ1-2; D: .; length: 14; DNA: TGTGCCAGTAAGCTCCAGGCTTCCTACTATGGCTACACCTTC; CDR3: CASKLQASYYGYTF
V: TRBV3-1; size: .; J: TRBJ2-3; D: .; length: 14; DNA: TGTGCCAGCAGCCAAACCCCGACTGCATATACGCAGTATTTT; CDR3: CASSQTPTAYTQYF
V: TRBV27; size: .; J: TRBJ2-2; D: .; length: 15; DNA: TGTGCCAGCGAGGAGGGGTCTACGAACACCGGGGAGCTGTTTTTT; CDR3: CASEEGSTNTGELFF
V: TRBV27; size: .; J: TRBJ1-2; D: .; length: 15; DNA: TGTGCCAGCAGTGAGAACAGGGTTCGTCACTATGGCTACACCTTC; CDR3: CASSENRVRHYGYTF
V: TRBV4-1; size: .; J: TRBJ2-6; D: .; length: 19; DNA: TGCGCCAGCAGCCAAGATGGATCGGCTAGCCGGGCCGGGGCCAACGTCCTGACTTTC; CDR3: CASSQDGSASRAGANVLTF
V: TRBV19; size: few; J: TRBJ1-1; D: .; length: 15; DNA: TGTGCCAGTAGGACCCTAGGGGGGGTAAAAACTGAAGCTTTCTTT; CDR3: CASRTLGGVKTEAFF
V: TRBV5-1; size: .; J: TRBJ2-5; D: .; length: 13; DNA: TGCGCCTGTCAGATGGATATTGCGGAGACCCAGTACTTC; CDR3: CACQMDIAETQYF
V: TRBV6-2/TRBV6-3; size: few; J: TRBJ2-3; D: TRBD2; length: 14; DNA: TGTGCCAGCAGATGGACTAGCGGGGGGGAGACGCAGTATTTT; CDR3: CASRWTSGGETQYF
V: TRBV28; size: .; J: TRBJ2-3; D: TRBD2; length: 14; DNA: TGTGCCAGCAGCCAGGGACTAGCGCCTGATACGCAGTATTTT; CDR3: CASSQGLAPDTQYF
V: TRBV7-2; size: many; J: TRBJ2-1; D: TRBD2; length: 15; DNA: TGTGCCAGCACCCTCAGCGGGAGCTCCTACAATGAGCAGTTCTTC; CDR3: CASTLSGSSYNEQFF
V: TRBV28; size: few; J: TRBJ2-1; D: .; length: 13; DNA: TGTGCCAGCAGTTTACATCCCTTCAATGAGCAGTTCTTC; CDR3: CASSLHPFNEQFF
V: TRBV7-2; size: few; J: TRBJ2-5; D: .; length: 16; DNA: TGTGCCAGCAGCTATAACGTGGGGTTAGGCCAGGAGACCCAGTACTTC; CDR3: CASSYNVGLGQETQYF
V: TRBV15; size: .; J: TRBJ2-1; D: TRBD2; length: 16; DNA: TGTGCCACCAGCAGGGAGGGAGGGAGCGTGGGCAATGAGCAGTTCTTC; CDR3: CATSREGGSVGNEQFF
V: TRBV2; size: .; J: TRBJ1-5; D: .; length: 15; DNA: TGTGCCGCGGGCAAGGGATCCACTCCCAATCAGCCCCAGCATTTT; CDR3: CAAGKGSTPNQPQHF
V: TRBV5-4; size: .; J: TRBJ1-1; D: .; length: 13; DNA: TGTGCCAGCAGCGGCTTGGGACTCACTGAAGCTTTCTTT; CDR3: CASSGLGLTEAFF
V: TRBV12-5; size: .; J: TRBJ2-1; D: TRBD2; length: 17; DNA: TGTGCTAGTGCCCTAGCGGGATCAAGCAGCTCCTACAATGAGCAGTTCTTC; CDR3: CASALAGSSSSYNEQFF
V: TRBV4-2; size: .; J: TRBJ1-2; D: .; length: 14; DNA: TGTGCCAGCAGCCAAGAGTCCCAAGGCCATGGCTACACCTTC; CDR3: CASSQESQGHGYTF
V: TRBV4-1; size: .; J: TRBJ1-6; D: .; length: 12; DNA: TGCGCCAGCAGCACGCCTGGATTGCCCCTCCACTTT; CDR3: CASSTPGLPLHF
V: TRBV19; size: .; J: TRBJ2-5; D: .; length: 14; DNA: TGTGCCAGTAGCCAACTTGGCCAGGGGGGGACCCAGTACTTC; CDR3: CASSQLGQGGTQYF
V: TRBV7-2; size: few; J: TRBJ2-3; D: TRBD2; length: 17; DNA: TGTGCCAGCAGCCCCTGGGGACTAGCGGGAGGCTCAGATACGCAGTATTTT; CDR3: CASSPWGLAGGSDTQYF
V: TRBV10-3; size: .; J: TRBJ2-1; D: .; length: 14; DNA: TGTGCCATCAGTGTGGAACTTGGGCCGAATGAGCAGTTCTTC; CDR3: CAISVELGPNEQFF
V: TRBV19; size: few; J: TRBJ1-5; D: .; length: 15; DNA: TGTGCCAGTAACCCCCTCCAGGAACTCAATCAGCCCCAGCATTTT; CDR3: CASNPLQELNQPQHF
V: TRBV18; size: .; J: TRBJ2-7; D: TRBD1; length: 15; DNA: TGTGCCAGCTCACTCGGGACAGGTACCACCTACGAGCAGTACTTC; CDR3: CASSLGTGTTYEQYF
V: TRBV7-2; size: medium-sized; J: TRBJ1-5; D: .; length: 16; DNA: TGTGCCAGCAGCTTATGGGCAGCCGTTAGCAATCAGCCCCAGCATTTT; CDR3: CASSLWAAVSNQPQHF
V: TRBV7-8; size: many; J: TRBJ2-2; D: TRBD2; length: 14; DNA: TGTGCCAGCAGCCCCATAGCGGGAGTCGGGGAGCTGTTTTTT; CDR3: CASSPIAGVGELFF
V: TRBV7-2; size: few; J: TRBJ2-4; D: TRBD2; length: 13; DNA: TGTGCCAGCACCCTGACGGGGAGGGACATTCAGTACTTC; CDR3: CASTLTGRDIQYF
V: TRBV3-1; size: once; J: TRBJ1-5; D: .; length: 17; DNA: TGTGCCAGCAGCTCTGGGTCGGGGGATTATAGCAATCAGCCCCAGCATTTT; CDR3: CASSSGSGDYSNQPQHF
V: TRBV5-4; size: many; J: TRBJ2-6; D: TRBD1; length: 18; DNA: TGTGCCAGCAGCGAAGGACAGGGGCTTCCCTCTGGGGCCAACGTCCTGACTTTC; CDR3: CASSEGQGLPSGANVLTF
V: TRBV7-2; size: many; J: TRBJ2-3; D: TRBD2; length: 19; DNA: TGTGCCAGCAGCTTAGCAACCCTAGCGGGAGGGCCGGGCACAGATACGCAGTATTTT; CDR3: CASSLATLAGGPGTDTQYF
V: TRBV15; size: .; J: TRBJ2-3; D: .; length: 16; DNA: TGTGCCACCAGCAGAAACAGGGCGGGGAACACAGATACGCAGTATTTT; CDR3: CATSRNRAGNTDTQYF
V: TRBV7-9; size: .; J: TRBJ2-1; D: .; length: 16; DNA: TGTGCCAGCAGCTCGAGAACTACGGGGGCCTACAATGAGCAGTTCTTC; CDR3: CASSSRTTGAYNEQFF
V: TRBV4-3; size: .; J: TRBJ2-1; D: .; length: 16; DNA: TGCGCCAGCAGCCAAGCGTCAGGGGTAACCTACAATGAGCAGTTCTTC; CDR3: CASSQASGVTYNEQFF
V: TRBV19; size: many; J: TRBJ2-1; D: TRBD2; length: 16; DNA: TGTGCCAGTAGTATACGATCGGGAGGGGGATACAATGAGCAGTTCTTC; CDR3: CASSIRSGGGYNEQFF
V: TRBV7-3; size: .; J: TRBJ1-2; D: TRBD1; length: 14; DNA: TGTGCCAGCAGCTCTCCGGGACAGGGTGCCGGCTACACCTTC; CDR3: CASSSPGQGAGYTF
V: TRBV12-3/TRBV12-4; size: many; J: TRBJ2-1; D: TRBD1; length: 17; DNA: TGTGCCAGCAGTTTGGGGGGGACAGGGTTCAGCTACAATGAGCAGTTCTTC; CDR3: CASSLGGTGFSYNEQFF
V: TRBV15; size: .; J: TRBJ2-3; D: TRBD2; length: 15; DNA: TGTGCCACCAGCGCCCGGACTAGCGACCGACCTACGCAGTATTTT; CDR3: CATSARTSDRPTQYF
V: TRBV7-9; size: many; J: TRBJ2-1; D: TRBD2; length: 18; DNA: TGTGCCAGCAGCCCTCTGGGACTAGCGGGGTCCTCCTACAATGAGCAGTTCTTC; CDR3: CASSPLGLAGSSYNEQFF
V: TRBV7-9; size: many; J: TRBJ2-7; D: .; length: 12; DNA: TGTGCCAGCAGCGCGGACTCCAAGTCGATCGGATTC; CDR3: CASSADSKSIGF